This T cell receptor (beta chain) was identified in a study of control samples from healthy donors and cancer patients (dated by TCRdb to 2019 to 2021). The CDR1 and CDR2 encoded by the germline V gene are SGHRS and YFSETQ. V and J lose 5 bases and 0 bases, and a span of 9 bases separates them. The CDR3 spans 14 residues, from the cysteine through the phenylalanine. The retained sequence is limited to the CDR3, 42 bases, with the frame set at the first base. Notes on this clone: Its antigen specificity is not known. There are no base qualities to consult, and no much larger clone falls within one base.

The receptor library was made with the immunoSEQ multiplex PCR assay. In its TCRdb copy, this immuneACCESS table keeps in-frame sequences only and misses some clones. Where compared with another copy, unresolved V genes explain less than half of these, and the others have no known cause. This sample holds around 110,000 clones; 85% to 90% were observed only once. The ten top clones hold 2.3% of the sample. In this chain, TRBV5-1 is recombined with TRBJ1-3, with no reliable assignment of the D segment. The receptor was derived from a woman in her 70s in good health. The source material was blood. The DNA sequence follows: TGCGCCAGCAGGACGGACTACTCTGGAAACACCATATATTTT. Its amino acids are CASRTDYSGNTIYF.